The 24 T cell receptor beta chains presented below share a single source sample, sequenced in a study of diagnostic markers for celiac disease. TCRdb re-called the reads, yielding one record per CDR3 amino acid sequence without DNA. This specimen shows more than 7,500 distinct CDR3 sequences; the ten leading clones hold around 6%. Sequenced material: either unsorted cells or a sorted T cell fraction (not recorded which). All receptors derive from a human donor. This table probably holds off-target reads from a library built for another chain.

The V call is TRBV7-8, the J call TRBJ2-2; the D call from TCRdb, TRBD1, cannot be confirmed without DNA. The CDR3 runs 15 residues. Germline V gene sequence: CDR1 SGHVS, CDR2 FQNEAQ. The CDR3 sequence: CASSPSGRGTGELFF.

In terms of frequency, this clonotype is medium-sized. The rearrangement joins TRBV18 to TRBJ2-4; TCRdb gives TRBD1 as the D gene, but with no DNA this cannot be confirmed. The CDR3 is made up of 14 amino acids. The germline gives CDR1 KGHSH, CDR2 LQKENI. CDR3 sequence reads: CASSYTGDENIQYF.

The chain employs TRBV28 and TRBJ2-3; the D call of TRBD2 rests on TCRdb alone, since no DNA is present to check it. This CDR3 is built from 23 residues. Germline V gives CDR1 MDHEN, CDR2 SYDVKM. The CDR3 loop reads CASSFTYSRSLAVFPTSTDTQYF.

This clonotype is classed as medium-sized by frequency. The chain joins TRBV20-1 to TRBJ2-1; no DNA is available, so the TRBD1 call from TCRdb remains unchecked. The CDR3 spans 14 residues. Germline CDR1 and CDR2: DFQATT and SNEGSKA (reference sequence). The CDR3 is CSARGGGVYNEQFF.

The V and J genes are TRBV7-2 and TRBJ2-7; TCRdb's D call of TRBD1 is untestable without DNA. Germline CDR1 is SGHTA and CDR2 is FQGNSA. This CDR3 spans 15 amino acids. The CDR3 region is CASSLGTGHYYEQYF.

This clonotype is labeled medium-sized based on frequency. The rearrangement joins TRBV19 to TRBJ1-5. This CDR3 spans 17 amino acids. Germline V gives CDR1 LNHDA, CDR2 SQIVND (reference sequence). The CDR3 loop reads CASSKSPGLLPNQPQHF. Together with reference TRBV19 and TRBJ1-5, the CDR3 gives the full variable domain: DGGITQSPKYLFRKEGQNVTLSCEQNLNHDAMYWYRQDPGQGLRLIYYSQIVNDFQKGDIAEGYSVSREKKESFPLTVTSAQKNPTAFYLCASSKSPGLLPNQPQHFGDGTRLSIL.

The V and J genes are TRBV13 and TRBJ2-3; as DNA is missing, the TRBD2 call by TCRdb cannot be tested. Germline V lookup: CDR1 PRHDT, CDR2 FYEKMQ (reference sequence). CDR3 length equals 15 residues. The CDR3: CASSLEGEGADTQYF.

CDR3 in amino acids: CASSYNGEYGNTIYF. The chain has TRBV6-6 and TRBJ1-3. The CDR3 covers 15 residues. CDR1 and CDR2 from the germline V gene are MNHNY and SVGAGI (reference sequence).

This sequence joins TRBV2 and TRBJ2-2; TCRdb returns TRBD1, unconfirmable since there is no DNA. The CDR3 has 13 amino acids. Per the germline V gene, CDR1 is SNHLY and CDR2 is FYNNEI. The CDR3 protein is CASSFPGTGELFF.

The CDR3 sequence: CASSSQRVVGELFF. The chain uses TRBV5-5 and TRBJ2-2. This CDR3 has 14 amino acids. The germline CDR1 and CDR2 sequences are SGHKS and YYEKEE (reference sequence).

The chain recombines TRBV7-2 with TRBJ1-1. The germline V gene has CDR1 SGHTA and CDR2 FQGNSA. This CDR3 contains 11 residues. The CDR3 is CASRDYIRAFF.

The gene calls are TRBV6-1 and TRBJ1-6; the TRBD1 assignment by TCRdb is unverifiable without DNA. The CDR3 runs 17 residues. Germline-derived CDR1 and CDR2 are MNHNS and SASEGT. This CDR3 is CASKSVPGNWGNSPLHF.

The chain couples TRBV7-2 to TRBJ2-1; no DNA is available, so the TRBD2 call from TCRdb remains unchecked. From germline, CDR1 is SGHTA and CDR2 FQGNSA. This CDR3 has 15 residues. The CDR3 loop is CASSAGLAGVNEQFF.

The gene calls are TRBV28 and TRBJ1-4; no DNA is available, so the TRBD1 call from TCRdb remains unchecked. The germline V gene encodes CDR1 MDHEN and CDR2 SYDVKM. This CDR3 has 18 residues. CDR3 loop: CASSLPQGGFSTNEKLFF.

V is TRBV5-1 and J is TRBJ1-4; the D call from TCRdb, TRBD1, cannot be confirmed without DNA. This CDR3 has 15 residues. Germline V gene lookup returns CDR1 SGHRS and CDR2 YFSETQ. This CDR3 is CASSFSGRGDEKLFF.

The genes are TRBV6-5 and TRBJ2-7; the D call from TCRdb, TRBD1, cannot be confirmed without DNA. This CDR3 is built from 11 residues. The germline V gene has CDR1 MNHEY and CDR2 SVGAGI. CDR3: CASSPGLGQYF.

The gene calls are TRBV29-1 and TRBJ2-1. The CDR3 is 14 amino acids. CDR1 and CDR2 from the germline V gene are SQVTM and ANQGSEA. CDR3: CSVDSGSSYNEQFF.

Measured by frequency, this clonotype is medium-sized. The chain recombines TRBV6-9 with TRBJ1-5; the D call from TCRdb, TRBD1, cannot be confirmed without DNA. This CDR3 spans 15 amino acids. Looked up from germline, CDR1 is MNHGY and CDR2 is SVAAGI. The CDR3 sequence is CASRNRDSSGQPQHF.

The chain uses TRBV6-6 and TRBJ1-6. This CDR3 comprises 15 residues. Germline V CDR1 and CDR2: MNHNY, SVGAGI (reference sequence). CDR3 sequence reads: CASSYRSSEGSPLHF.

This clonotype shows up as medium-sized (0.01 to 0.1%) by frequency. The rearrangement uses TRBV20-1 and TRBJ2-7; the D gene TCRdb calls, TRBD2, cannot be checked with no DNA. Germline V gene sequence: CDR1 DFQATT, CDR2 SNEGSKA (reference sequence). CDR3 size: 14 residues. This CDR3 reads CSATLAGAPYEQYF.

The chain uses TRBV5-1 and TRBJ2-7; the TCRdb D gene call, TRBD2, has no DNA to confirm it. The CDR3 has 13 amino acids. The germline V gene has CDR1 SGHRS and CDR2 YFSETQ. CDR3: CASSLDGWEEQYF.

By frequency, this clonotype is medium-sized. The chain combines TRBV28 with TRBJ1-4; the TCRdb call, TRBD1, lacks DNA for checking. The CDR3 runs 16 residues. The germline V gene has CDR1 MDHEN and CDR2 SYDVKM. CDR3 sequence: CASSFLNSGAGEKLFF.

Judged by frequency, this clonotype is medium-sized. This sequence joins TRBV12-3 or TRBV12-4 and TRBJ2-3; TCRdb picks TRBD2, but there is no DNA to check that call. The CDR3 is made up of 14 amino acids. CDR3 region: CASGGRASTDTQYF.

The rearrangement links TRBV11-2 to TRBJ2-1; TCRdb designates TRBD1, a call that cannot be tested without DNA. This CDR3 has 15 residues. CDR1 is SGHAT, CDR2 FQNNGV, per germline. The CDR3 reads CATNPGTGTYNEQFF.